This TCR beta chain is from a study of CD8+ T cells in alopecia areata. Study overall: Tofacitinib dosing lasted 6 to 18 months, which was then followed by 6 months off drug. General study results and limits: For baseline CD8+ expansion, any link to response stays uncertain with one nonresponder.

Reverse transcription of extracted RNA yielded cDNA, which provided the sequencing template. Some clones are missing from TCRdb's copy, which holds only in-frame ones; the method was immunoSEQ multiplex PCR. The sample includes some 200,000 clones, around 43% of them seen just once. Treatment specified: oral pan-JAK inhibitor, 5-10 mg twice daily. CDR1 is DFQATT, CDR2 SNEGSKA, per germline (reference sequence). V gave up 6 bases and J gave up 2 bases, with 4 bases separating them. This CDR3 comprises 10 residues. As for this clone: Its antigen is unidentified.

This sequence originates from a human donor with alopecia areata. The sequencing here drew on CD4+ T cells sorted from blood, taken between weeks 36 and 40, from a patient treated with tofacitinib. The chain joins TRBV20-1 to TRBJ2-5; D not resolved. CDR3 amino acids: CSALQETQYF. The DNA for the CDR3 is TGCAGTGCCCTACAAGAGACCCAGTACTTC.